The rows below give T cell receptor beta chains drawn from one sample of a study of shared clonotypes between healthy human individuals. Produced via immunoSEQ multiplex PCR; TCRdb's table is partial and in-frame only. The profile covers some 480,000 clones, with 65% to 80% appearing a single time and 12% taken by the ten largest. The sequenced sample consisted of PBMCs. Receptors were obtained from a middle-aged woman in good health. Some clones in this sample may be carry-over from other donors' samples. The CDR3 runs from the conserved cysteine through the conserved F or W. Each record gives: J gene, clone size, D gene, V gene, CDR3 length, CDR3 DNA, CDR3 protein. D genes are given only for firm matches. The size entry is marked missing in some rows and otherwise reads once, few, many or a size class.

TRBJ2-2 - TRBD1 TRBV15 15 TGTGCCACCAGCCGAGGGACAGTTAACACCGGGGAGCTGTTTTTT CATSRGTVNTGELFF
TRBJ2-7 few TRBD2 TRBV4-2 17 TGTGCCAGCAGCCAAGATCCGCTAGCGGGGGACCTATACGAGCAGTACTTC CASSQDPLAGDLYEQYF
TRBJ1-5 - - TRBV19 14 TGTGCCAGTAGTATGGGGGGGGCGCATCAGCCCCAGCATTTT CASSMGGAHQPQHF
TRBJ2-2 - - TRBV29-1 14 TGCAGCGTTGACCTTACAGGGAACACCGGGGAGCTGTTTTTT CSVDLTGNTGELFF
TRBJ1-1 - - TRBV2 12 TGTGCCAGCCACGGCGATGGCCGCGGAGCTTTCTTT CASHGDGRGAFF
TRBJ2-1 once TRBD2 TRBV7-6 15 TGTGCCAGCAGCTTAGACTTGCGGGAGGGCCGCGAGCAGTTCTTC CASSLDLREGREQFF
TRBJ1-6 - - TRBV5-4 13 TGTGCCAGCAGCCCCGAAGGGAATTCACCCCTCCACTTT CASSPEGNSPLHF
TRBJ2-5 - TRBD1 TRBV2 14 TGTGCCAGCTGTCGGGACAGGGGGACAGAGACCCAGTACTTC CASCRDRGTETQYF
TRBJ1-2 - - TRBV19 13 TGTGCCAGTAGTAACGGGGGGTATCATGGCTACACCTTC CASSNGGYHGYTF
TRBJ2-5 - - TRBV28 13 TGTGCCAGCAGTCTATCAGGTCGGGAGACCCAGTACTTC CASSLSGRETQYF
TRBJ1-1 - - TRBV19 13 TGTGCCAGTACTAGGACTGTGAACACTGAAGCTTTCTTT CASTRTVNTEAFF
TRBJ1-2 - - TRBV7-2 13 TGTGCCAGCAGCTTAAACAGGGCCTATGGCTACACCTTC CASSLNRAYGYTF
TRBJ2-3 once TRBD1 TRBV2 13 TGTGCCAGCAGAGACAGGGGCCCGGATACGCAGTATTTT CASRDRGPDTQYF
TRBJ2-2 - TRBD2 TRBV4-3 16 TGCGCCAGCAGCCAAGTACTGGGCAGCGGGGCCGGGGAGCTGTTTTTT CASSQVLGSGAGELFF
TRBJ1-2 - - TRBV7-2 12 TGTGCCAGCAGCTTATTGAACTATGGCTACACCTTC CASSLLNYGYTF
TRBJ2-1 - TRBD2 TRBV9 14 TGTGCCAGCAGCCCGCCGACTAGCGGAACTGAGCAGTTCTTC CASSPPTSGTEQFF
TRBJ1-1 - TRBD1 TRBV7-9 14 TGTGCCAGCAGCTCCTACAGGGGGCCGAGGACGGCTTTCTTT CASSSYRGPRTAFF
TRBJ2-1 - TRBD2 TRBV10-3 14 TGTGCCATCAGTCTAGCGGGGGGAGAGGATGAGCAGTTCTTC CAISLAGGEDEQFF
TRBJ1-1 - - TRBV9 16 TGTGCCAGCACCAAACTGTGGTGGCGCGAGGACACTGAAGCTTTCTTT CASTKLWWREDTEAFF
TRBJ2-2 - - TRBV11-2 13 TGTGCCAGCAGCTTTGGGAACACCGGGGAGCTGTTTTTT CASSFGNTGELFF
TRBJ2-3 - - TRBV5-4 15 TGTGCCAGCAGCTCCGCCGGAGAAGTCACAGATACGCAGTATTTT CASSSAGEVTDTQYF
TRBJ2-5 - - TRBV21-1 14 TGTGCCAGCAGCAAAGTAGCAGGGAGGGAGACCCAGTACTTC CASSKVAGRETQYF
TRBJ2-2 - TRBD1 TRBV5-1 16 TGCGCCAGCAGAATTCAAACAGGGGTGCAGGGCGGGGAGCTGTTTTTT CASRIQTGVQGGELFF
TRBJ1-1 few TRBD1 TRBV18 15 TGTGCCAGCTCACTCCAACAGGGGAGAAACACTGAAGCTTTCTTT CASSLQQGRNTEAFF
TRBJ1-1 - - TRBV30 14 TGTGCCTGGAGTGTACTTCAGTTGAACACTGAAGCTTTCTTT CAWSVLQLNTEAFF
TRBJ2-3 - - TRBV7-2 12 TGTGCCAGCAGCTTAATAAGGGATACGCAGTATTTT CASSLIRDTQYF
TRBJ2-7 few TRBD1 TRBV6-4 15 TGTGCCAGCAGTGACCCGGGACAGGGGGCTTACGAGCAGTACTTC CASSDPGQGAYEQYF
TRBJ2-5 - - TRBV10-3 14 TGTGCCATCAGTGATTTCAGGGGTCAAGAGACCCAGTACTTC CAISDFRGQETQYF
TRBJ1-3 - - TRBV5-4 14 TGTGCCAGCAGCAGCCCCACTCGAGGGAACACCATATATTTT CASSSPTRGNTIYF
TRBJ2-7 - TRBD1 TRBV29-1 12 TGCAGCGCCGCAGGGGGAACCTACGAGCAGTACTTC CSAAGGTYEQYF
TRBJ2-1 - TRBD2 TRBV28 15 TGTGCCAGCAGTCCGGGACTAGCGGGATTAAATGAGCAGTTCTTC CASSPGLAGLNEQFF
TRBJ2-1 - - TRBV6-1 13 TGTGCCAGCACCCCGACTCCGTACAATGAGCAGTTCTTC CASTPTPYNEQFF
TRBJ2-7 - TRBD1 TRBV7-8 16 TGTGCCAGCAGCTTAGGAATCCGGGACAGCTCCTACGAGCAGTACTTC CASSLGIRDSSYEQYF
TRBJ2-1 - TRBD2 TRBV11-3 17 TGTGCCAGCAGCCGAGGGGAGCGGCTAGCGGGATGGAGTCCCCTGTTCTTC CASSRGERLAGWSPLFF
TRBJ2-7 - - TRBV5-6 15 TGTGCCAGCAGCTTGAATGTAAACGGGGTACGCGAGCAGTACTTC CASSLNVNGVREQYF